This entry features one T cell receptor (beta chain) sequence. Its antigen is as yet unknown. The sample originates from a study of cytomegalovirus exposure and HLA in healthy donors. Study-level findings and limits: Clusters of TCRs from the first cohort tended to co-occur in the 130 or so validation repertoires (as a later analysis found).

Only in-frame clones appear in the TCRdb table, and some are missing; sequencing was by immunoSEQ multiplex PCR. Of fewer than 200,000 clones in the sample, approximately 96% are singletons; the top ten hold about 0.89%. Germline loops: CDR1 SGHNT, CDR2 YYREEE (reference sequence). The CDR3 consists of 14 residues. Losses at the gene ends were 4 bases for V and 6 bases for J; bases not matched to a gene: 4. The receptor's source is a woman under 30 in good health and CMV-seronegative. This chain uses TRBV5-4 with TRBJ2-2; 9 positions agree with TRBD1. The specimen was PBMCs. CDR3 sequence reads: CASSLGQGAGELFF. The DNA for the CDR3 is TGTGCCAGCAGCCTGGGACAGGGCGCCGGGGAGCTGTTTTTT.